This TCR beta chain came from a study of T-cell reconstitution after alpha-beta-depleted transplantation in children. CDR3 length equals 15 residues. Per the germline V gene, CDR1 is SGHRS and CDR2 is YFSETQ. V trimming: 2 bases; J trimming: 2 bases; junction bases outside the gene matches: 5. This clonotype showed up just a few times. This sample's TCRbeta library carried unique molecular identifier barcodes. TCRdb processed the PCR reads anew with MiXCR; each CDR3 protein has one entry. This table holds a few hundred thousand distinct CDR3 sequences, about a sixth found once. The receptor comes from a human donor who donated a stem cell graft to a child with acute lymphoblastic leukemia. The material sequenced was PBMCs from the stem cell graft donor, taken from the stem cell graft. The V and J genes are TRBV5-1 and TRBJ2-7, with 9 bases matching TRBD2. In DNA, the CDR3 is TGCGCCAGCAGCTTTGGGGCTAGCGGGACCTACGAGCAGTACTTC. Residues: CASSFGASGTYEQYF.